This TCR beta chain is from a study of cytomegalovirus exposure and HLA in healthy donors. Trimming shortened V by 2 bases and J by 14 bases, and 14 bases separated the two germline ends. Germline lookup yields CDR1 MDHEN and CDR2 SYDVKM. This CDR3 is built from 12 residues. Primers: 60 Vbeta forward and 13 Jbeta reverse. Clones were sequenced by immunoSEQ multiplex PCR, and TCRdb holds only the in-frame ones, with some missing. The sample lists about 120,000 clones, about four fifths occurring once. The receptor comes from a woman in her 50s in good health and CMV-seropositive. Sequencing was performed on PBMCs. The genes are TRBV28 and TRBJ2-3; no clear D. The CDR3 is CASSLRSRSLYF. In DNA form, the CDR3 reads TGTGCCAGCAGTTTAAGGAGCCGCTCTCTGTATTTT.